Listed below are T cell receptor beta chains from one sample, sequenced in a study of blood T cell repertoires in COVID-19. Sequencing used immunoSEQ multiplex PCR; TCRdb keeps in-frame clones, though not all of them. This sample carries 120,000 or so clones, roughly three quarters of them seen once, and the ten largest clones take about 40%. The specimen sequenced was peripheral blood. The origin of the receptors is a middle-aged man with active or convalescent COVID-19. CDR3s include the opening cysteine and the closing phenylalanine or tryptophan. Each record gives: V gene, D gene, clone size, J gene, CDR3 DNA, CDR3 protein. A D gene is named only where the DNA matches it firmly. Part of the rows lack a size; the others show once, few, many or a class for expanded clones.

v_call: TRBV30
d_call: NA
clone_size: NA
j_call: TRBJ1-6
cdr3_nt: TGTGCCTGGAGGCGGCAAGGAAATTCACCCCTCCACTTT
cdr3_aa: CAWRRQGNSPLHF

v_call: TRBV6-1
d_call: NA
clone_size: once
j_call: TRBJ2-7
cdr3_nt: TGTGCCAGCACTTCTCCGTCGAGCTCCTACGAGCAGTACTTC
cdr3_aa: CASTSPSSSYEQYF

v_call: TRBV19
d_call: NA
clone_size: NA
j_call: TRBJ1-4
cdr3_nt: TGTGCCAGTAGTATAGGCCAGGGGTTCGGTGAAAAACTGTTTTTT
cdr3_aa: CASSIGQGFGEKLFF

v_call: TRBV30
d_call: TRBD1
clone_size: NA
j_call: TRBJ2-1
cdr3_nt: TGTGCCCGATCGGGGCAGGGGGACGATGAGCAGTTCTTC
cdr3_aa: CARSGQGDDEQFF

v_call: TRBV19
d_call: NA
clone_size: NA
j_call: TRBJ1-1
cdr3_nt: TGTGCCAGTAGTGTTCTCGGGACTCCGAACACTGAAGCTTTCTTT
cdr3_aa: CASSVLGTPNTEAFF

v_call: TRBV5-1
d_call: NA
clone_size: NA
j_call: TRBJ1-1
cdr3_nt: TGCGCCAGCAGCCCCGAGGTGAGGACTGAAGCTTTCTTT
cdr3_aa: CASSPEVRTEAFF

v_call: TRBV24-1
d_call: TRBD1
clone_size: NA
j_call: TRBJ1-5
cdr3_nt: TGTGCCACCAGTGCCGGGACAGTCTATCAGCCCCAGCATTTT
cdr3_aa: CATSAGTVYQPQHF

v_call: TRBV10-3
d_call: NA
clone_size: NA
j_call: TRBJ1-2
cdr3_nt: TGTGCCATCAGCCCTCGGGTAGAAAACTATGGCTACACCTTC
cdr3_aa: CAISPRVENYGYTF

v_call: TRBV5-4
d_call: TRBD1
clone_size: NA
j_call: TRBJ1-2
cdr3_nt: TGTGCCAGTTCCTCCCGGACAGGGGATGGCTACACCTTC
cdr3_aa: CASSSRTGDGYTF

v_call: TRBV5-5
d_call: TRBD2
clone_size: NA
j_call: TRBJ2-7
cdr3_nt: TGTGCCAGCAGCCCCGCAGCGGGGGGATATTCCTACGAGCAGTACTTC
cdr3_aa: CASSPAAGGYSYEQYF

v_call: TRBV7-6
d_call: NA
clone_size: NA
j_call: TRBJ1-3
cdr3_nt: TGTGCCAGCAGCTTATTATGGAGGGATCCCCCCGGGTGGTCTGGAAACACCATATATTTT
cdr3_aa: CASSLLWRDPPGWSGNTIYF

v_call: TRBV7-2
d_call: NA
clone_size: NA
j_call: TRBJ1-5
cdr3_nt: TGTGCCAGCAGTGTTAATATGAGGCCGCGGAAATTTAGCAATCAGCCCCAGCATTTT
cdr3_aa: CASSVNMRPRKFSNQPQHF

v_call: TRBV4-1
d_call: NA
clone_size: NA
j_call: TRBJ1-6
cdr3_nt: TGCGCCAGCAGCCAAGGCCGGGGACAAACTAATTCACCCCTCCACTTT
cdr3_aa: CASSQGRGQTNSPLHF

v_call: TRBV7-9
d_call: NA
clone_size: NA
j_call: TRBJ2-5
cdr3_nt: TGTGCCAGCAGCTCTGCGGGGCAGGCCCAAGAGACCCAGTACTTC
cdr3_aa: CASSSAGQAQETQYF

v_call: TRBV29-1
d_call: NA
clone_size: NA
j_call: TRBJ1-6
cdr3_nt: TGCAGCGTTATAACAGGGAAGGGCCCTAATTCACCCCTCCACTTT
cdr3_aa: CSVITGKGPNSPLHF

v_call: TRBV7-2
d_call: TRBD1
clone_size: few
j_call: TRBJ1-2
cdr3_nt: TGTGCCAGCAGCTCCCTTCAGGGGGCGGGCTATGGCTACACCTTC
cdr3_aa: CASSSLQGAGYGYTF

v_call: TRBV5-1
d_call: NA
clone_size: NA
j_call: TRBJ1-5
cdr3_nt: TGCGCCAGCAGCTTAACGGGTGGGAGAAGCAATCAGCCCCAGCATTTT
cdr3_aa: CASSLTGGRSNQPQHF

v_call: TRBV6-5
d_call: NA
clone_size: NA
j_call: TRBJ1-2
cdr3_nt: TGTGCCAGCAGCAAGACAGGATTTGGCTATGGCTACACCTTC
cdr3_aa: CASSKTGFGYGYTF

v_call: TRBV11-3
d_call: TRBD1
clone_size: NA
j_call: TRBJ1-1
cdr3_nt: TGTGCCAGCAGCTTCAGGGGGGCCCTGAACACTGAAGCTTTCTTT
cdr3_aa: CASSFRGALNTEAFF

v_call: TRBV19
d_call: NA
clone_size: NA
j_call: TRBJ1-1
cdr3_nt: TGTGCCAGTAGATTAACGCCGGGGATCGCTGAAGCTTTCTTT
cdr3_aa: CASRLTPGIAEAFF

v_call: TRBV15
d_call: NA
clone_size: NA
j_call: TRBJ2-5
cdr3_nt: TGTGCCACCAGCAGAGATAGGGGGTACCAAGAGACCCAGTACTTC
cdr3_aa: CATSRDRGYQETQYF

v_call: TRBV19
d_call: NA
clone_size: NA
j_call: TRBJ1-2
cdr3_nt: TGTGCCAGCTACCGGGACACCTCCAGTGGCTACACCTTC
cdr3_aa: CASYRDTSSGYTF

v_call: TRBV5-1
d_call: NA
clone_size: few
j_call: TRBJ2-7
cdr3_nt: TGCGCCAGCAGCTTGGACAACTACGAGCAGTACTTC
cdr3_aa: CASSLDNYEQYF

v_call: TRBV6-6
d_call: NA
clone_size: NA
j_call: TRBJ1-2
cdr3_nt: TGTGCCAGCAGTTACCCCGAGAACTATGGCTACACCTTC
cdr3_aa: CASSYPENYGYTF